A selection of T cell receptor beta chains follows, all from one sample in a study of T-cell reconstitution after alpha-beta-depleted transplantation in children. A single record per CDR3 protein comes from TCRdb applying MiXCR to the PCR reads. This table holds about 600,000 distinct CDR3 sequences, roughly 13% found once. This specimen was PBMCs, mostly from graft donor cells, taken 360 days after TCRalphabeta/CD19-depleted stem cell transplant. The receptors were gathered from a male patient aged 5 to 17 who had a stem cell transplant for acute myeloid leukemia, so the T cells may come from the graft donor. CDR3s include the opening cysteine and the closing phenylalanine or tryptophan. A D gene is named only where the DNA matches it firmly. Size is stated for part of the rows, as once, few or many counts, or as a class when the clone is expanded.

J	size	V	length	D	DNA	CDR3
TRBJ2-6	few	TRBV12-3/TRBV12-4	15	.	TGTGCCAGCACCCGACCCGGGGCTGGGGCCAACGTCCTGACTTTC	CASTRPGAGANVLTF
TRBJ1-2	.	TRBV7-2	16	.	TGTGCCAGCAGCCCCCACCTTAGGGGTAGGGACTATGGCTACACCTTC	CASSPHLRGRDYGYTF
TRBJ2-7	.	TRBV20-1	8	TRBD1	TGCAGTGCTCCGACAGGGGTCTTC	CSAPTGVF
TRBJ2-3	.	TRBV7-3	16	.	TGTGCCAGCAGCTTCCGTCCCACTTTGAGGACAGATACGCAGTATTTT	CASSFRPTLRTDTQYF
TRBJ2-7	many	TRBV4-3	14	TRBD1	TGCGCCAGCAGCCACCGACAGGGACCCTACGAGCAGTACTTC	CASSHRQGPYEQYF
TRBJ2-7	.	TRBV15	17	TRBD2	TGTGCCACCAGCACCCCAAACGGGCTAGCGGGAGCCTACGAGCAGTACTTC	CATSTPNGLAGAYEQYF
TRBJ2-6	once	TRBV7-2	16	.	TGTGCCAGCAGCTTAGTAGTAACTGTACTAGCCAACGTCCTGACTTTC	CASSLVVTVLANVLTF
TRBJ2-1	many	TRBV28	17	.	TGTGCCAGCAGGCGGAGGCTACTTTTTAGCTCCTACAATGAGCAGTTCTTC	CASRRRLLFSSYNEQFF
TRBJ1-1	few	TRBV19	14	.	TGTGCCAGTAGTACGGCGAACTGGGCCGATAAAGCTTTCTTT	CASSTANWADKAFF
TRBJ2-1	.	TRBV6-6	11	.	TGTGCCACCGCGGAGGGGGATGAGCAGTTCTTC	CATAEGDEQFF
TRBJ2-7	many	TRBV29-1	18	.	TGCAGCGTTGTAACAACCCGCGCGGTATCCTCCAAGAGCTACGAGCAGTACTTC	CSVVTTRAVSSKSYEQYF
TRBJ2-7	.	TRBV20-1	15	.	TGCAGTGCTAGAGATCTGGCCGGGGGAGTTTACGAGCAGTACTTC	CSARDLAGGVYEQYF
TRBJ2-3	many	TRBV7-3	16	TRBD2	TGTGCCAGCAGCTTACCGACTAGCAGCCCCACAGATACGCAGTATTTT	CASSLPTSSPTDTQYF
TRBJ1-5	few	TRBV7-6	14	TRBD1	TGTGCCAGCAGTCCCAGGGGGCCGAATCAGCCCCAGCATTTT	CASSPRGPNQPQHF
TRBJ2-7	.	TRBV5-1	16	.	TGCGCCAGCAGTTCCGGAAGGGTGGGGTGGGGGGACGAGCAGTACTTC	CASSSGRVGWGDEQYF
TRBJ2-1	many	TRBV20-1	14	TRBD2	TGCAGTGCTAGAGCTAGCGGCGCCTACAATGAGCAGTTCTTC	CSARASGAYNEQFF
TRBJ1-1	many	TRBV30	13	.	TGTGCCTGGAGTCCGGGGGGGAACACTGAAGCTTTCTTT	CAWSPGGNTEAFF
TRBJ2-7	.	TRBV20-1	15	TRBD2	TGCAGTGCTAGCCGCTTAGCGGGAGTGCTACGAGAGCAGTACTTC	CSASRLAGVLREQYF
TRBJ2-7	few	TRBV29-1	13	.	TGCAGCGTTGGTGGCGCGGTGAGTAGGGAGCAGTACTTC	CSVGGAVSREQYF
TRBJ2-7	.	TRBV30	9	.	TGTGCCGACCGGGTCGAGCAGTACTTC	CADRVEQYF
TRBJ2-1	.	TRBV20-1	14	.	TGCAGTGCTAGTGCCCCGCTATCCTACAATGAGCAGTTCTTC	CSASAPLSYNEQFF
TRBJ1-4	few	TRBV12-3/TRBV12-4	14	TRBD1	TGTGCCAGCAGGACAATAATACAGGGGGAAAAACTGTTTTTT	CASRTIIQGEKLFF
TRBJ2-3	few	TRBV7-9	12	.	TGTGCCAGCAGCTTCACCCCGGATACGCAGTATTTT	CASSFTPDTQYF
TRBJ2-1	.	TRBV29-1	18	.	TGCAGCGTACAACTCGGGGGCCTAGCCGCCCCCTCCTACAATGAGCAGTTCTTC	CSVQLGGLAAPSYNEQFF
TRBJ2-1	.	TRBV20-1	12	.	TGCAGTGCTAGAGGAGGTGGGTGGGAGCAGTTCTTC	CSARGGGWEQFF
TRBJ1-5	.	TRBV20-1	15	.	TGCAGTGCTAGAGAGGGGGCGGAGAGCAATCAGCCCCAGCATTTT	CSAREGAESNQPQHF